These T cell receptor beta chains were read from a single sample in a study of shared clonotypes between healthy human individuals. The data were produced by immunoSEQ multiplex PCR, yet TCRdb's version contains in-frame clones alone and is incomplete. The repertoire holds about 2.5 million clones, with approximately 90% as singletons. The material sequenced was naive CD4+ T cells from PBMCs. These receptors were taken from a man between 18 and 35 years old in good health. Some clones in this sample may be carry-over from other donors' samples. Each CDR3 is given with its conserved first and last residue. Some rows have no size entry. The others give once, few or many, or a class for an expanded clone.

clone size: once
J gene: TRBJ2-7
V gene: TRBV19
CDR3 length: 15
CDR3 protein: CASSIFDRAPDEQYF

clone size: -
J gene: TRBJ2-7
V gene: TRBV9
CDR3 length: 14
CDR3 protein: CASSVDSAPYEQYF

clone size: -
J gene: TRBJ2-4
V gene: TRBV7-8
CDR3 length: 18
CDR3 protein: CASSPRAYSKLAKNIQYF

clone size: -
J gene: TRBJ2-2
V gene: TRBV5-1
CDR3 length: 14
CDR3 protein: CASSLVQNTGELFF

clone size: -
J gene: TRBJ1-2
V gene: TRBV19
CDR3 length: 17
CDR3 protein: CASSWDGSGKVSYGYTF

clone size: -
J gene: TRBJ1-4
V gene: TRBV7-9
CDR3 length: 15
CDR3 protein: CASSLAAPTNEKLFF

clone size: -
J gene: TRBJ2-7
V gene: TRBV7-9
CDR3 length: 16
CDR3 protein: CASSFPDTRGTYEQYF

clone size: once
J gene: TRBJ2-1
V gene: TRBV14
CDR3 length: 16
CDR3 protein: CASSQRPGQGDNEQFF

clone size: -
J gene: TRBJ2-3
V gene: TRBV5-1
CDR3 length: 14
CDR3 protein: CASKLALLTDTQYF

clone size: -
J gene: TRBJ2-5
V gene: TRBV28
CDR3 length: 13
CDR3 protein: CASGGTDKETQYF

clone size: -
J gene: TRBJ2-7
V gene: TRBV6-5
CDR3 length: 13
CDR3 protein: CASRPGPTYEQYF

clone size: -
J gene: TRBJ1-2
V gene: TRBV19
CDR3 length: 15
CDR3 protein: CASSIDNRRGYGYTF

clone size: -
J gene: TRBJ2-3
V gene: TRBV5-1
CDR3 length: 13
CDR3 protein: CASSPASEGTQYF

clone size: -
J gene: TRBJ2-1
V gene: TRBV14
CDR3 length: 12
CDR3 protein: CASSQALAEQFF

clone size: -
J gene: TRBJ2-7
V gene: TRBV9
CDR3 length: 15
CDR3 protein: CASSIGTSGSYEQYF

clone size: -
J gene: TRBJ2-7
V gene: TRBV27
CDR3 length: 16
CDR3 protein: CASSSYPGAAAYEQYF

clone size: -
J gene: TRBJ2-2
V gene: TRBV30
CDR3 length: 16
CDR3 protein: CAWSVQLAGRPGELFF

clone size: -
J gene: TRBJ2-2
V gene: TRBV19
CDR3 length: 13
CDR3 protein: CASKRLTTGELFF

clone size: -
J gene: TRBJ2-5
V gene: TRBV29-1
CDR3 length: 14
CDR3 protein: CSAGGDRSQETQYF